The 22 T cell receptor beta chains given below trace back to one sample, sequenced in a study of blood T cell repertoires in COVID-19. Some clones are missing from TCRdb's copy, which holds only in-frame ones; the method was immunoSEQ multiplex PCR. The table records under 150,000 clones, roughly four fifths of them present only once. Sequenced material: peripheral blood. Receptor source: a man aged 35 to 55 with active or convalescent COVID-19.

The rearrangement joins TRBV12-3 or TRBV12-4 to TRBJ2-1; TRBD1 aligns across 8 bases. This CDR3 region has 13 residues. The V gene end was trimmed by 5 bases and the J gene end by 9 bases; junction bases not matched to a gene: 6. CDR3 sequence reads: CASSPTGVSEQFF. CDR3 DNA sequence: TGTGCCAGCAGTCCGACAGGGGTGTCTGAGCAGTTCTTC.

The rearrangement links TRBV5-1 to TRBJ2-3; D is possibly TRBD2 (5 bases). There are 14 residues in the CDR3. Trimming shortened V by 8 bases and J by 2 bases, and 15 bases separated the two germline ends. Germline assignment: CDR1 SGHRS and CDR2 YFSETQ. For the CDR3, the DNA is TGCGCCAGTACGTCCGGGGAGTTCACAGATACGCAGTATTTT. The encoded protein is CASTSGEFTDTQYF.

CDR3 amino acids: CASSLGQGEPSYEQYF. CDR3 sequence (DNA): TGTGCCAGCAGCTTAGGCCAGGGGGAACCCTCCTACGAGCAGTACTTC. The chain has TRBV7-6 and TRBJ2-7; TRBD1 agrees at 7 bases. V lost 1 base, J lost 0 bases, and 6 bases stayed unmatched. This CDR3 is 16 amino acids long. Germline loops: CDR1 SGHVS, CDR2 FNYEAQ.

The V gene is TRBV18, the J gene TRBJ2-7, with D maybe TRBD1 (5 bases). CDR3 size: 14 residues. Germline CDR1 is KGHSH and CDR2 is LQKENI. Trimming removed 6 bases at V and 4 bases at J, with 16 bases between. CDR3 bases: TGTGCCAGCTCGCCAGACAGAGCTAATTACGAGCAGTACTTC. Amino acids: CASSPDRANYEQYF. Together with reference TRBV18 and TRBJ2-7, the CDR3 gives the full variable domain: NAGVMQNPRHLVRRRGQEARLRCSPMKGHSHVYWYRQLPEEGLKFMVYLQKENIIDESGMPKERFSAEFPKEGPSILRIQQVVRGDSAAYFCASSPDRANYEQYFGPGTRLTVT.

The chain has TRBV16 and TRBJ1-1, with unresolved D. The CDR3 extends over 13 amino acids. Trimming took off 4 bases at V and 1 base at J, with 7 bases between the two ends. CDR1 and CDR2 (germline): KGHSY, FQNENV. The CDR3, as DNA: TGTGCCAGCAGCCCCTCGGGGAACACTGAAGCTTTCTTT. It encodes CASSPSGNTEAFF.

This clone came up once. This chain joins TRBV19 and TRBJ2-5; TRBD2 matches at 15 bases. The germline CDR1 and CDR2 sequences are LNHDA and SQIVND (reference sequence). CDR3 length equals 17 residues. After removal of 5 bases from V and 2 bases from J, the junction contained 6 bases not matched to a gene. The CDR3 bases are TGTGCCAGTAGTGCGGGACTAGCGGGGGGCCTACAAGAGACCCAGTACTTC. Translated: CASSAGLAGGLQETQYF.

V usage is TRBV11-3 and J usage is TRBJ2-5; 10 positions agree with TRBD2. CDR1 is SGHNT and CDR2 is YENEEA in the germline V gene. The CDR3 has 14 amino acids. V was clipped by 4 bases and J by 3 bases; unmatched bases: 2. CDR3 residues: CASSSGLAEETQYF. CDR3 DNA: TGTGCCAGCAGCTCCGGACTAGCGGAAGAGACCCAGTACTTC.

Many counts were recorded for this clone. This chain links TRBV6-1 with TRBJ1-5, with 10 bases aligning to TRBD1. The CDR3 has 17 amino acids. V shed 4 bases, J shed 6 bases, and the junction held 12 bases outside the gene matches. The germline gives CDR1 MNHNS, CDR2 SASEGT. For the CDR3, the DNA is TGTGCCAGCAGTGCCGGGACAGGGGTAACGGTTGCTCAGCCCCAGCATTTT. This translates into CASSAGTGVTVAQPQHF.

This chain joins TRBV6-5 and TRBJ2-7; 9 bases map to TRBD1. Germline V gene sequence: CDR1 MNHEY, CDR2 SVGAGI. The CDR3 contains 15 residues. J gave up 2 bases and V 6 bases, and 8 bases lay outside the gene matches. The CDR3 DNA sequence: TGTGCCAGCAGCCGAGGACAGGGGATAACCTACGAGCAGTACTTC. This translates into CASSRGQGITYEQYF.

CDR3 loop: CASSDRGTGELFF. CDR3 nucleotides: TGTGCCAGCAGTGACCGGGGCACCGGGGAGCTGTTTTTT. The chain has TRBV6-4 and TRBJ2-2, with D possibly matching TRBD2 (5 bases). Looked up from germline, CDR1 is MRHNA and CDR2 is SNTAGT. The length of the CDR3 is 13 residues. Trimming took off 2 bases at V and 4 bases at J, with 5 bases between the two ends.

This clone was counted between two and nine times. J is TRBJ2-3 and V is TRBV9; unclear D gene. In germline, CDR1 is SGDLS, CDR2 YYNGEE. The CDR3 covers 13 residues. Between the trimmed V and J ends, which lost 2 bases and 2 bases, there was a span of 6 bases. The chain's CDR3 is CASSVLNTDTQYF. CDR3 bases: TGTGCCAGCAGCGTCCTTAACACAGATACGCAGTATTTT.

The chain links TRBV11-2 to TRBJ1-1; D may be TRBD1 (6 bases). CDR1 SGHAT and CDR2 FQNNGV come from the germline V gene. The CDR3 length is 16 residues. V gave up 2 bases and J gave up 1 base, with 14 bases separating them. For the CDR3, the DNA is TGTGCCAGCAGCTTAATCGCCGGGACACGGAACACTGAAGCTTTCTTT. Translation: CASSLIAGTRNTEAFF.

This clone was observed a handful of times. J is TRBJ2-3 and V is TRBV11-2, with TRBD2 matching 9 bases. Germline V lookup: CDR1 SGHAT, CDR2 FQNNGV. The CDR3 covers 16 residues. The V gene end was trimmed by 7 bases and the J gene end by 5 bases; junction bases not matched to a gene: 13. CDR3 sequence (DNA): TGTGCCAGCACCCTCATCTGGGCGGGAGGGGGAGATACGCAGTATTTT. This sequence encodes CASTLIWAGGGDTQYF.

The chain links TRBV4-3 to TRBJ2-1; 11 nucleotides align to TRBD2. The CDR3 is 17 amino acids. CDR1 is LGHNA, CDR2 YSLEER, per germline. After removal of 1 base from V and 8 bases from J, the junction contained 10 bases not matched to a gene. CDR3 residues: CASSQGHYSGGADEQFF. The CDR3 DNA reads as TGCGCCAGCAGCCAAGGGCACTATAGCGGGGGGGCCGATGAGCAGTTCTTC.

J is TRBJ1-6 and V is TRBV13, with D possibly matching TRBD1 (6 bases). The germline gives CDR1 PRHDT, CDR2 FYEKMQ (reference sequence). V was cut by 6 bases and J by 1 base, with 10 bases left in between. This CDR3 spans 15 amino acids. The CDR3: CASREQGSYNSPLHF. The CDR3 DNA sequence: TGTGCCAGCAGAGAACAGGGATCCTATAATTCACCCCTCCACTTT.

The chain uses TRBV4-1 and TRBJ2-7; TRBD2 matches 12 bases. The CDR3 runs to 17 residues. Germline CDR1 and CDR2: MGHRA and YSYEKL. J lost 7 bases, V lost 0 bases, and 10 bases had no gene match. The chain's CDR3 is CASSQELLAGGLGEQYF. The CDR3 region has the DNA TGCGCCAGCAGCCAAGAGTTACTAGCGGGGGGCCTCGGGGAGCAGTACTTC.

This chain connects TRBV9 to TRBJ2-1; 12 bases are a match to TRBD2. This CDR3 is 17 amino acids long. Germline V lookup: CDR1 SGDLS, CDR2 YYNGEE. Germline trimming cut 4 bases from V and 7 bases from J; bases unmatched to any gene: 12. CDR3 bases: TGTGCCAGCAGCATACTAGCGGGGGGCCTTCGGATAAATGAGCAGTTCTTC. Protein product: CASSILAGGLRINEQFF. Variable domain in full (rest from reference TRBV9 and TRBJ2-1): DSGVTQTPKHLITATGQRVTLRCSPRSGDLSVYWYQQSLDQGLQFLIQYYNGEERAKGNILERFSAQQFPDLHSELNLSSLELGDSALYFCASSILAGGLRINEQFFGPGTRLTVL.

Here the CDR3 reads CASSMGWGQRTDTQYF. The DNA for the CDR3 is TGTGCCAGTAGTATGGGGTGGGGACAGCGCACAGATACGCAGTATTTT. The rearrangement joins TRBV19 to TRBJ2-3, with TRBD1 identical over 7 bases. CDR1 and CDR2 (germline): LNHDA, SQIVND (reference sequence). Trimming took 3 bases from V and 1 from J; bases not matched to a gene: 7. CDR3 length equals 16 residues.

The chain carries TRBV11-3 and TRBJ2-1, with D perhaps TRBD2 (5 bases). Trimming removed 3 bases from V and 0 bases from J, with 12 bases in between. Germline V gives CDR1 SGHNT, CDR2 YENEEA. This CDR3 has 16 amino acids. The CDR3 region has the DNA TGTGCCAGCAGCTTTTCTGGGAGCAGCTCCTACAATGAGCAGTTCTTC. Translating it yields CASSFSGSSSYNEQFF. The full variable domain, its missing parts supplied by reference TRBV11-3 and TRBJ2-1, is EAGVVQSPRYKIIEKKQPVAFWCNPISGHNTLYWYLQNLGQGPELLIRYENEEAVDDSQLPKDRFSAERLKGVDSTLKIQPAELGDSAVYLCASSFSGSSSYNEQFFGPGTRLTVL.

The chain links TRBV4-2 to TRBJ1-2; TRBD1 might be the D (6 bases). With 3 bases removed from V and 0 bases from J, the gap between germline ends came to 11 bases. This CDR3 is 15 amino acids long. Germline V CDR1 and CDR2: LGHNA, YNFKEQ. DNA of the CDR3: TGTGCCAGCAGCCAGGGGGAGGGGGCTAACTATGGCTACACCTTC. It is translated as CASSQGEGANYGYTF.

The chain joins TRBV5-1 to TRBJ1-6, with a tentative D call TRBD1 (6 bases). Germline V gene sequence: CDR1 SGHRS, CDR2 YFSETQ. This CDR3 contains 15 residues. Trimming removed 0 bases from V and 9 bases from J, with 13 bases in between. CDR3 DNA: TGCGCCAGCAGCTTGGAGGGGGGGGGCGGTTCACCCCTCCACTTT. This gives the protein CASSLEGGGGSPLHF.

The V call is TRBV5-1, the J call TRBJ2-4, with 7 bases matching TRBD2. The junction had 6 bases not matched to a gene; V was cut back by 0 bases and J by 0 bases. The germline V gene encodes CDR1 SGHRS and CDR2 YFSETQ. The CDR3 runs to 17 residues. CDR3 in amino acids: CASSLAWEGKAKNIQYF. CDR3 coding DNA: TGCGCCAGCAGCTTGGCCTGGGAGGGGAAAGCCAAAAACATTCAGTACTTC.